The TCR beta chain under discussion was sequenced for a study of cytomegalovirus exposure and HLA in healthy donors. V was pared by 3 bases and J by 5 bases, with 14 bases between. The length of the CDR3 is 15 residues. Germline lookup yields CDR1 SGHRS and CDR2 YFSETQ. Findings of the study overall: Both high specificity and high sensitivity reportedly marked the classifier's diagnosis of cytomegalovirus status.

Libraries were prepared by immunoSEQ multiplex PCR; TCRdb keeps only in-frame clonotypes and omits some of them. The repertoire holds hundreds of thousands of clones, approximately 87% seen once, with about 3% in the top ten. As to this clone: Its antigen remains unidentified.

This chain links TRBV5-1 with TRBJ1-4; D is possibly TRBD1 (5 bases). The source material was PBMCs. This receptor was obtained from a man aged 18 to 29 in good health and CMV-seronegative. In DNA, the CDR3 is TGCGCCAGCAGCTCCGCCGGGACTCCAAATGAAAAACTGTTTTTT. Its protein is CASSSAGTPNEKLFF.